Listed here is a single T cell receptor (beta chain). The specificity of this receptor is unknown. No base quality information exists; no much larger clone differs at one position. The meaning of the sample's time point label: baseline before first vaccination. Samples from vaccinated people were obtained from the UK trials COV001 and COV002, which included a single-blind randomized controlled phase 2/3 trial of AZD1222 (ChAdOx1 nCoV-19) in healthy adults. For TCRbeta chain sequencing, PBMC samples from trial participants were taken at day 0 and at day 28 after the second dose. This specimen belongs to a study of T cell responses to AZD1222 COVID-19 vaccine (dated by TCRdb to the early 2020s). For the study in its entirety: Because spike-specific TCR depth and breadth did not differ between the two schedules, AZD1222 recipients who got a second dose at roughly 4 weeks were pooled with those who got a second dose at roughly 12 weeks. Enrollment into the trials was organized by age into subgroups of 18-55, 56-69 and 70-plus years, and those subgroups contained approximately 150, 30 and 60 TCR-sequenced participants, respectively. TCR sequencing was performed for approximately 240 trial participants, of whom around 200 were given two doses of AZD1222 and around 26 were given two doses of MenACWY control vaccine.

The paper's findings and limits, for the study overall: Participants were mostly white British, with more females than males. The authors suggested clonal diversity may have been underestimated. CD4 TCRs associated with the vaccine covered the entire spike protein, and the dominant responses were in regions 160-218 and 743-854. No day 14 peak-response samples were available, so repertoires were characterized only after the peak T cell response. Conclusions about previously exposed vaccinees were limited because only a handful of AZD1222 recipients were SARS-CoV-2 seropositive at baseline. The 56-69-year group was small, and its depth increase did not reach significance, likely because of low power. Nearly half of unique spike-specific TCRs reportedly recognized epitopes outside regions mutated in the B.1.351 and B.1.1.7 variants. Spike-specific TCR breadth and depth rose significantly after two AZD1222 doses compared with day 0 and with MenACWY recipients.

The CDR3 regions of human TCRbeta chains were subjected to immunosequencing. The original pipeline was this. TCRs in the repertoires were compared against a reference library of SARS-CoV-2-specific TCRs that had been generated with the MIRA antigen-specificity platform. Breadth meant the fraction of unique TCRs that were SARS-CoV-2-associated, whereas depth meant the fraction of total T cells that were SARS-CoV-2-associated. Using the MIRA data, each spike-specific TCR was assigned both to the spike region to which the TCR was reactive and to a CD4 or CD8 class. Log10-transformed breadth and depth values were compared by one-way ANOVA with Sidak's multiple comparisons tests. TCRdb provides this immuneACCESS table in a form limited to in-frame rearrangements. Some clones are lacking; in checked studies, under half of them reflect an unresolved V gene, and why the rest are absent is not known. V and J calls and clone size are copied from that table; D and trimming were computed from the DNA. A total of about 120,000 clones appear in this sample, 87% of them only once. Of the sample, 6.5% to 9.5% is held by the ten largest clones.

The TCR originated in an adult in good health. Sequencing was performed on peripheral blood, taken on day 0 of AZD1222 vaccination.

The CDR3: CASSLTPPRGIGADTQYF. The sequenced DNA is TGTGCCAGCAGTCTAACTCCCCCTCGAGGGATAGGGGCAGATACGCAGTATTTT. Here the chain combines TRBV6-6 and TRBJ2-3; the D element might be TRBD1 or TRBD2, as each aligns at 5 bases. The junction carries 25 bases between V and J, which are trimmed by 5 bases and 4 bases respectively. The germline V gene encodes CDR1 MNHNY and CDR2 SVGAGI (reference sequence). CDR3 length: 18 amino acids, cysteine to phenylalanine. Here the CDR3 DNA is all that survives: 54 bases in frame from base 1.